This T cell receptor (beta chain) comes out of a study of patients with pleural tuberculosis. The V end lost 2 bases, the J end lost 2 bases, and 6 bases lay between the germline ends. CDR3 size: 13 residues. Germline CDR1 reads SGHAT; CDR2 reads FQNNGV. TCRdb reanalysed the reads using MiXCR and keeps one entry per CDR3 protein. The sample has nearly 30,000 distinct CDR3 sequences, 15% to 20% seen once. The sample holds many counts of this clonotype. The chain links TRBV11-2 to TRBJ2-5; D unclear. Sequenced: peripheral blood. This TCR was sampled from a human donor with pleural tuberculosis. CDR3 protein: CASSLSRQETQYF. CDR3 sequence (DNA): TGTGCCAGCAGCTTAAGCAGACAAGAGACCCAGTACTTC.